Below, 23 T cell receptor beta chains from the same sample are listed, as sequenced in a study of cytomegalovirus exposure and HLA in healthy donors. Primers included in the PCR were 60 Vbeta and 13 Jbeta primers. Repertoires were generated with immunoSEQ multiplex PCR, while TCRdb's copy carries only in-frame clones and drops some. The table lists over 45,000 clones, around 81% of them singletons. The sample was PBMCs. These receptors all stem from a boy aged 10-17 years in good health and CMV-seropositive.

V usage is TRBV6-1 and J usage is TRBJ2-7, with 8 bases lining up with TRBD2. CDR1 is MNHNS, CDR2 SASEGT, per germline. The CDR3 is 15 amino acids. With 7 bases clipped from V and 3 bases from J, the junction kept 11 bases outside the gene matches. The CDR3 coding sequence is TGTGCCAGCATGACTTCAGCGGGGGCCTACTACGAGCAGTACTTC. Protein: CASMTSAGAYYEQYF.

In its sample, this clone was seen a few times. The genes are TRBV29-1 and TRBJ1-1; TRBD1 agrees at 8 bases. Losses at the gene ends were 5 bases for V and 3 bases for J; bases not matched to a gene: 2. This CDR3 comprises 12 residues. Germline CDR1 and CDR2: SQVTM and ANQGSEA. DNA for the CDR3: TGCAGCGTTATGACAGGGGACACTGAAGCTTTCTTT. It encodes CSVMTGDTEAFF.

The genes are TRBV5-4 and TRBJ2-5; D gene uncertain. The J call may be wrong; the DNA end is better matched by TRBJ2-7. This CDR3 has 13 amino acids. Per the germline V gene, CDR1 is SGHNT and CDR2 is YYREEE (reference sequence). The CDR3 sequence is CASNEESSYEQYF. The CDR3 DNA follows: TGTGCCAGCAATGAGGAGAGCTCCTACGAGCAGTACTTC.

CDR3 residues: CASSVSGGVWNEQFF. The CDR3 DNA sequence: TGTGCCAGCAGTGTAAGCGGGGGGGTCTGGAATGAGCAGTTCTTC. The chain has TRBV27 and TRBJ2-1; TRBD2 agrees at 10 bases. The trim removed 5 bases at V and 7 bases at J, leaving 8 bases unmatched. CDR1 and CDR2 (germline): MNHEY, SMNVEV (reference sequence). CDR3 length: 15 amino acids.

The chain combines TRBV7-2 with TRBJ2-7, with 7 bases fitting TRBD2. The CDR3 is 17 amino acids. The V segment lost 0 bases and the J segment 4 bases; nucleotides outside the gene matches: 12. Germline V gene sequence: CDR1 SGHTA, CDR2 FQGNSA. The CDR3 DNA reads TGTGCCAGCAGCTTAGCCTCCGGACTAGTAAATCGTTACGAGCAGTACTTC. As protein: CASSLASGLVNRYEQYF.

The V call is TRBV29-1, the J call TRBJ2-2; TRBD1 matches 8 bases. The CDR3 runs to 14 residues. The junction had 9 bases not matched to a gene; V was cut back by 6 bases and J by 6 bases. Germline V gene sequence: CDR1 SQVTM, CDR2 ANQGSEA. The CDR3 DNA reads as TGCAGCGTCAGGGGACAGGTGGACGCCGGGGAGCTGTTTTTT. The encoded protein is CSVRGQVDAGELFF.

V and J are TRBV18 and TRBJ1-2; D uncertain. V shed 4 bases and J shed 7 bases, with 10 bases lying between them. CDR3 length equals 12 residues. Germline V gene sequence: CDR1 KGHSH, CDR2 LQKENI. CDR3 DNA sequence: TGTGCCAGCTCACTAGAGGAATCTGGCTACACCTTC. It yields the protein CASSLEESGYTF.

Worth noting for this clone: At one of its ends the junction is not consistent with the germline gene, which may arise from a read error. The genes are TRBV7-9 and TRBJ1-1, with D maybe TRBD1 (6 bases). Germline CDR1 SEHNR, CDR2 FQNEAQ (reference sequence). The length of the CDR3 is 16 residues. Written as DNA, the CDR3 is TGTTCCAGCAGCTCCCGGGGGGGCTTGGGGAACACTGAAGCTTTCTTT. Encoded protein: CSSSSRGGLGNTEAFF. Full variable domain (remainder filled in from reference TRBV7-9 and TRBJ1-1): DTGVSQNPRHKITKRGQNVTFRCDPISEHNRLYWYRQTLGQGPEFLTYFQNEAQLEKSRLLSDRFSAERPKGSFSTLEIQRTEQGDSAMYLCSSSSRGGLGNTEAFFGQGTRLTVV.

V is TRBV5-6 and J is TRBJ2-5; 7 nucleotides line up with TRBD1. The CDR3 is 14 residues long. Germline V lookup: CDR1 SGHDT, CDR2 YYEEEE. V lost 4 bases to trimming and J lost 11 bases; unmatched junction nucleotides: 14. In nucleotides, the CDR3 is TGTGCCAGCAGCCGCCCCGGGACAGTGAGGGAGCAGTACTTC. The encoded protein is CASSRPGTVREQYF.

This chain connects TRBV19 to TRBJ1-5, with D perhaps matching TRBD1 (5 bases). CDR1 is LNHDA and CDR2 is SQIVND in the germline V gene (reference sequence). Trimming took 5 bases from V and 0 from J, leaving 14 bases between them. The CDR3 has 16 residues. CDR3 amino acids: CASSAPSRVSNQPQHF. In nucleotides, the CDR3 is TGTGCCAGTAGTGCGCCCAGCAGGGTTAGCAATCAGCCCCAGCATTTT.

This chain uses TRBV7-2 with TRBJ2-7, with D possibly being TRBD2 (7 bases). This CDR3 contains 14 residues. V dropped 1 base and J dropped 6 bases, with 13 bases sitting between them. The V gene's germline CDR1 is SGHTA and CDR2 FQGNSA. For the CDR3, the DNA is TGTGCCAGCAGCTTAGATGGGGGGGCATCCGAGCAGTACTTC. Its translation: CASSLDGGASEQYF.

The chain links TRBV7-2 to TRBJ2-3; D is perhaps TRBD1 (6 bases). The CDR3 sequence is 14 residues long. V was trimmed by 5 bases and J by 2 bases, leaving 11 bases between them. Germline CDR1 reads SGHTA; CDR2 reads FQGNSA. In DNA, the CDR3 is TGTGCCAGCAGCCTAACAGGGCCCACAGATACGCAGTATTTT. Translating gives CASSLTGPTDTQYF.

The chain combines TRBV7-9 with TRBJ2-7, with 7 bases aligning to TRBD1. The germline gives CDR1 SEHNR, CDR2 FQNEAQ (reference sequence). The junction had 10 bases not matched to a gene; V was cut back by 2 bases and J by 0 bases. This CDR3 is 17 amino acids long. CDR3 amino acids: CASSLSRPGQYSYEQYF. The CDR3 DNA reads as TGTGCCAGCAGCTTATCGAGGCCGGGACAGTACTCCTACGAGCAGTACTTC.

The rearrangement links TRBV19 to TRBJ2-1; no firm D call. The CDR3 sequence is 15 residues long. Germline assignment: CDR1 LNHDA and CDR2 SQIVND (reference sequence). V lost 3 bases, J lost 8 bases, and 17 bases lay in between. The CDR3 nucleotides are TGTGCCAGTAGTATCCGCAGGAAACGAGTCTATGAGCAGTTCTTC. Encoded protein: CASSIRRKRVYEQFF.

The V and J genes are TRBV6-5 and TRBJ1-1; D gene uncertain. V lost 5 bases, J lost 11 bases, and 15 bases lay in between. There are 12 residues in the CDR3. Germline CDR1 is MNHEY and CDR2 is SVGAGI. The CDR3 protein is CASSPSGKKAFF. The CDR3 DNA is TGTGCCAGCAGTCCCTCAGGTAAAAAGGCTTTCTTT.

The J gene is TRBJ1-1, the V gene TRBV5-1, with TRBD1 matching 9 bases. Germline CDR1 SGHRS, CDR2 YFSETQ. The CDR3 runs to 14 residues. The V gene end was trimmed by 4 bases and the J gene end by 4 bases; junction bases not matched to a gene: 5. The CDR3 region has the DNA TGCGCCAGCAGCCCTGGGACAGGGACCACTGAAGCTTTCTTT. As protein: CASSPGTGTTEAFF. Drawing the rest from reference TRBV5-1 and TRBJ1-1, the complete variable domain is KAGVTQTPRYLIKTRGQQVTLSCSPISGHRSVSWYQQTPGQGLQFLFEYFSETQRNKGNFPGRFSGRQFSNSRSEMNVSTLELGDSALYLCASSPGTGTTEAFFGQGTRLTVV.

The rearrangement joins TRBV6-5 to TRBJ2-3; D ambiguous. Trimming stripped 6 bases from V and 2 bases from J, with 6 bases between. Germline-derived CDR1 and CDR2 are MNHEY and SVGAGI. The CDR3 has 12 residues. CDR3 bases: TGTGCCAGCAGAGACTTCACAGATACGCAGTATTTT. Protein product: CASRDFTDTQYF.

The rearrangement links TRBV15 to TRBJ1-1; D may be TRBD1 (6 bases). This CDR3 is built from 15 residues. V was shortened by 1 base and J by 3 bases, with 12 bases between the two germline ends. Germline values: CDR1 LNHNV, CDR2 YYDKDF (reference sequence). Here the CDR3 reads CATSRAGGLDTEAFF. The CDR3 nucleotides read TGTGCCACCAGCAGAGCCGGGGGGCTTGACACTGAAGCTTTCTTT.

The chain recombines TRBV4-2 with TRBJ2-5; D is perhaps TRBD1 (6 bases). Germline CDR1 LGHNA, CDR2 YNFKEQ. Trimming pared 1 base from V and 3 bases from J, leaving 9 bases between. The CDR3 length is 14 residues. CDR3 in amino acids: CASSQAPGEETQYF. The CDR3 nucleotides are TGTGCCAGCAGCCAAGCACCAGGGGAAGAGACCCAGTACTTC.

The rearrangement uses TRBV11-2 and TRBJ1-2; 9 bases align to TRBD1. V shed 4 bases, J shed 4 bases, and the junction held 4 bases outside the gene matches. CDR3 length equals 14 residues. CDR1 is SGHAT and CDR2 is FQNNGV in the germline V gene. As DNA, the CDR3 is TGTGCCAGCAGCTCCGGGACAGGGCGCTATGGCTACACCTTC. This gives the protein CASSSGTGRYGYTF.

The J gene is TRBJ2-2, the V gene TRBV13; D unresolved. CDR1 is PRHDT and CDR2 is FYEKMQ in the germline V gene (reference sequence). The ends were cut back, 4 bases at V and 5 bases at J, with 20 bases in the middle. The CDR3 runs 17 residues. CDR3 DNA sequence: TGTGCCAGCAGCTCCCTCGAACCCTACAGCCCGACCGGGGAGCTGTTTTTT. It yields the protein CASSSLEPYSPTGELFF.

The V call is TRBV5-1, the J call TRBJ2-1; no reliable D call. V shed 2 bases and J shed 5 bases, with 11 bases lying between them. The CDR3 totals 14 residues. Germline CDR1 SGHRS, CDR2 YFSETQ. The CDR3 DNA follows: TGCGCCAGCAGCTTCTTGCTTCCGGACAATGAGCAGTTCTTC. It is translated as CASSFLLPDNEQFF.

The gene calls are TRBV7-8 and TRBJ1-6, with 7 bases that match TRBD1. With V trimmed by 3 bases and J by 7 bases, 6 bases remained unmatched. The CDR3 is 15 residues long. From germline, CDR1 is SGHVS and CDR2 FQNEAQ. This CDR3 reads CASSFEGQPNSPLHF. CDR3 nucleotides: TGTGCCAGCAGCTTTGAGGGACAGCCCAATTCACCCCTCCACTTT.